This T cell receptor (beta chain) was sequenced during a study of beta chain features in type 1 diabetes. The ends lost 6 bases at V and 4 bases at J; junction bases unmatched: 5. Germline V gives CDR1 MDHEN, CDR2 SYDVKM. The CDR3 contains 15 residues. Expressed TCRB transcripts were sequenced because the entire RNA isolate underwent reverse transcription. Naive, central memory and regulatory T cell samples produced a mean of approximately 4 million reads. The protocol was immunoSEQ multiplex PCR, while the TCRdb copy is restricted to in-frame clones and leaves out a portion. The sample contains approximately 470,000 clones, around 30% of which appear only once. Findings and limits, study-wide: Shorter TCRB CDR3s, moderately but significantly so, were found in Type 1 diabetes patients in all four CD4+ subsets. Whether TCRB rearrangement is influenced by HLA type went unresolved here. Overrepresentation of cells with high TCR expression could result from cDNA sequencing.

The table lists this clone with a few counts. The target antigen is unknown. Other nucleotide sequences in the sample specify the same CDR3. V and J are TRBV28 and TRBJ2-1; 11 bases are shared with TRBD2. The material sequenced was naive CD4+ T cells from blood. The TCR sequence derives from a man aged 18 to 35 in good health. CDR3 amino acids: CASSLRLAGYNEQFF. CDR3 DNA: TGTGCCAGCAGCCTTAGACTAGCGGGGTACAATGAGCAGTTCTTC.